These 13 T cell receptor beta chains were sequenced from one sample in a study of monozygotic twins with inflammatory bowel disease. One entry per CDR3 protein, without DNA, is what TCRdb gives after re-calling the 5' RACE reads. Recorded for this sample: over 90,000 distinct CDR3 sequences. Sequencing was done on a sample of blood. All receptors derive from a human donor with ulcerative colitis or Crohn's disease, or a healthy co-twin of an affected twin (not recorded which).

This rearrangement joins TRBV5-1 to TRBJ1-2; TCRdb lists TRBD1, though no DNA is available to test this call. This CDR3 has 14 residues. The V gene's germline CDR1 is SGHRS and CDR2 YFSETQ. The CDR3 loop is CASSLGPTVNGYTF.

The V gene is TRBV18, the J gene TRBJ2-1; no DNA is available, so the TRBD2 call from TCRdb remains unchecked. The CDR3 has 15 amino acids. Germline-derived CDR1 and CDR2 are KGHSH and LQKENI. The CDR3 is CASSPWVAGNNEQFF.

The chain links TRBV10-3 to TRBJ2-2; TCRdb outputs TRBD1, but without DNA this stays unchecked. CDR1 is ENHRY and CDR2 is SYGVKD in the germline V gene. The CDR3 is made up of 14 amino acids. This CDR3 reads CAVKGGSPIGELFF.

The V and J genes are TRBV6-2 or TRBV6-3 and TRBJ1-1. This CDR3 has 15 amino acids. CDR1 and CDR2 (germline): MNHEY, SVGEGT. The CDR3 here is CASSDPLGSNTEAFF.

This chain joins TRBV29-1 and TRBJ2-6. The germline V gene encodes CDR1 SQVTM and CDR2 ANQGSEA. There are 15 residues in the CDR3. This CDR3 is CSVVLRGVGANVLTF.

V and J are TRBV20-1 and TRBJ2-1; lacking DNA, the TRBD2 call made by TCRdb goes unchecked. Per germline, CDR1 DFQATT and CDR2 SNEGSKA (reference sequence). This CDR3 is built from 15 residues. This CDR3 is CSAGRGAHRSPEQFF.

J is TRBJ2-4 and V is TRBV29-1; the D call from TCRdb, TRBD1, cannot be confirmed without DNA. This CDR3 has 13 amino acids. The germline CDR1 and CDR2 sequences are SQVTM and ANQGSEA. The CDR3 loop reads CSVGGQMEDVQYF. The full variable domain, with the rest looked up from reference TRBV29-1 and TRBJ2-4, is SAVISQKPSRDICQRGTSLTIQCQVDSQVTMMFWYRQQPGQSLTLIATANQGSEATYESGFVIDKFPISRPNLTFSTLTVSNMSPEDSSIYLCSVGGQMEDVQYFGAGTRLSVL.

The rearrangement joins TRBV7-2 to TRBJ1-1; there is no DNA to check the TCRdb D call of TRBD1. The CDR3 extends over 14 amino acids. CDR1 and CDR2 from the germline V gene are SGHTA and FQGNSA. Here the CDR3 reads CASSNLGGYTEAFF.

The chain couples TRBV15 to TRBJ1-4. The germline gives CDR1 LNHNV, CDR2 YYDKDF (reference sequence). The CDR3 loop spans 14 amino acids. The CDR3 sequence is CATSRDGRIEKLFF.

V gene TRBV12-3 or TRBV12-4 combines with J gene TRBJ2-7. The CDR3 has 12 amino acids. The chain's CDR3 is CASSEASYEQYF.

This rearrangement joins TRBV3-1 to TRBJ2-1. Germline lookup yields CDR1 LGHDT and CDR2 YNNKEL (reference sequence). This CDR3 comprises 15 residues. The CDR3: CASSLTGSSYNEQFF.

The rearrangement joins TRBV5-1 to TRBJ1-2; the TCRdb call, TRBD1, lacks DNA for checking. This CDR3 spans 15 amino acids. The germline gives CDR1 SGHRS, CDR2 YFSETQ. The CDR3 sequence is CATKPSTGTGTGYTF.

CDR3 region: CASSLIAGTAIEAFF. This chain connects TRBV7-2 to TRBJ1-1; TCRdb's D gene call, TRBD1, goes unchecked for lack of DNA. CDR3 size: 15 residues. Germline V gives CDR1 SGHTA, CDR2 FQGNSA.